Each of the 32 T cell receptor beta chains below was sequenced from the same sample in a study of CD4 T cells in relation to SARS-CoV-2 and coronaviruses. Antigen specificity for these receptors is unknown. Unexposed donor CD4+ T cells date from about 2011-2018, before the COVID-19 pandemic. After about ten days of culture, CD4+ T cells were isolated. Sequencing used immunoSEQ multiplex PCR; TCRdb keeps in-frame clones, though not all of them. The profile shows 20,000 to 25,000 clones, just under 75% of them singletons. The sequenced sample was CD4+ T cells from PBMCs, cultured in vitro. These receptors came from a human donor in good health.

The V and J genes are TRBV20-1 and TRBJ2-3; D remains ambiguous. Germline V gene sequence: CDR1 DFQATT, CDR2 SNEGSKA (reference sequence). V was clipped by 6 bases and J by 1 base, with 5 bases between them. The CDR3 extends over 11 amino acids. The CDR3 here is CSAYRTDTQYF. Written as DNA, the CDR3 is TGCAGTGCGTATCGCACAGATACGCAGTATTTT.

The chain combines TRBV3-1 (or the pseudogene TRBV3-2) with TRBJ2-5; 9 bases map to TRBD2. CDR1 is LGHDT, CDR2 YNNKEL, per germline (reference sequence). J gave up 5 bases and V 1 base, and 5 bases lay outside the gene matches. This CDR3 has 15 residues. As DNA, the CDR3 is TGTGCCAGCAGCCAAGCAGCGGGAGGCATCGAGACCCAGTACTTC. It codes for CASSQAAGGIETQYF.

The V call is TRBV29-1, the J call TRBJ2-2; D gene uncertain. Germline CDR1 is SQVTM and CDR2 is ANQGSEA. Trimming took 1 base from V and 0 from J, leaving 6 bases between them. This CDR3 is built from 14 residues. The CDR3 sequence is CSVEVQANTGELFF. CDR3 DNA: TGCAGCGTTGAAGTCCAGGCGAACACCGGGGAGCTGTTTTTT.

The gene calls are TRBV6-6 and TRBJ2-7; D remains ambiguous. The CDR3 contains 13 residues. Trimming took off 6 bases at V and 0 bases at J, with 9 bases between the two ends. CDR1 is MNHNY and CDR2 is SVGAGI in the germline V gene (reference sequence). The CDR3 here is CASSGRSSYEQYF. The CDR3 DNA follows: TGTGCCAGCAGCGGACGAAGCTCCTACGAGCAGTACTTC.

The chain joins TRBV29-1 to TRBJ1-2, with a possible D match to TRBD1 (5 bases). V was trimmed by 3 bases and J by 5 bases, leaving 16 bases between them. The CDR3 consists of 14 residues. The germline V gene encodes CDR1 SQVTM and CDR2 ANQGSEA. DNA of the CDR3: TGCAGCGTTGATAGGGACCCCCGACTATATGGCTACACCTTC. Translated: CSVDRDPRLYGYTF. Supplemented by reference TRBV29-1 and TRBJ1-2, the full variable domain reads SAVISQKPSRDICQRGTSLTIQCQVDSQVTMMFWYRQQPGQSLTLIATANQGSEATYESGFVIDKFPISRPNLTFSTLTVSNMSPEDSSIYLCSVDRDPRLYGYTFGSGTRLTVV.

This clone was seen a few times. The chain is built from TRBV4-1 and TRBJ2-1, with 9 bases that match TRBD2. Germline CDR1 reads MGHRA; CDR2 reads YSYEKL. The V and J ends lost 1 base and 9 bases, in that order; junction bases with no gene match: 13. The CDR3 is 17 residues long. This CDR3 is CASSQGPKAGGQGEQFF. The CDR3 coding sequence is TGCGCCAGCAGCCAAGGTCCGAAGGCGGGAGGGCAGGGTGAGCAGTTCTTC.

The chain recombines TRBV9 with TRBJ2-7; D gene uncertain. This CDR3 spans 14 amino acids. CDR1 SGDLS and CDR2 YYNGEE come from the germline V gene. V was clipped by 0 bases and J by 5 bases, with 12 bases between them. CDR3 region: CASSVGPSLNEQYF. The CDR3 DNA sequence: TGTGCCAGCAGCGTAGGGCCTTCTTTGAACGAGCAGTACTTC.

On this clone: The junction departs from the called germline gene at one end, perhaps through a read error. The chain combines TRBV6-5 with TRBJ2-1; 8 positions agree with TRBD1. The CDR3 has 11 residues. CDR1 is MNHEY, CDR2 SVGAGI, per germline. CDR3 in amino acids: CASSRGQGMVF. The DNA of the CDR3 is TGTGCCAGCAGTAGAGGACAGGGTATGGTCTTC.

The chain uses TRBV7-2 and TRBJ1-6; D remains unclear. The CDR3 sequence is 16 residues long. Trimming removed 0 bases at V and 7 bases at J, with 13 bases between. CDR1 SGHTA and CDR2 FQGNSA come from the germline V gene. The CDR3 coding sequence is TGTGCCAGCAGCTTAGCATTTGATGTAGGCAATTCACCCCTCCACTTT. Amino acids: CASSLAFDVGNSPLHF.

The chain couples TRBV7-9 to TRBJ1-4; weak D call: TRBD1 (5 bases). The germline gives CDR1 SEHNR, CDR2 FQNEAQ (reference sequence). The CDR3 totals 16 residues. Between the trimmed V and J ends, which lost 2 bases and 7 bases, there was a span of 17 bases. The CDR3 loop is CASSLSQGGGGEKLFF. The CDR3 bases are TGTGCCAGCAGCTTATCCCAGGGCGGGGGTGGTGAAAAACTGTTTTTT.

The chain couples TRBV21-1 to TRBJ2-7; whether TRBD1, the table's D call, matches the DNA was not checked. TRBV21-1 is reported as a pseudogene. This CDR3 has 15 amino acids. The CDR3 region is CASSKGSNRASEQYF. CDR3 nucleotides: TGTGCCAGCAGCAAAGGATCGAACAGGGCCTCCGAGCAGTACTTC.

This rearrangement joins TRBV2 to TRBJ2-7; 8 bases match TRBD1. Germline assignment: CDR1 SNHLY and CDR2 FYNNEI. The J segment lost 4 bases and the V segment lost 6 bases, leaving 8 bases of the junction unmatched. The CDR3 consists of 14 residues. In DNA, the CDR3 is TGTGCCAGCAGCTCAGGACAGGGTAAATACGAGCAGTACTTC. Protein product: CASSSGQGKYEQYF.

The V gene is TRBV5-6, the J gene TRBJ1-4; D gene unclear. Between the trimmed V and J ends, which lost 4 bases and 0 bases, there was a span of 16 bases. Germline V gene sequence: CDR1 SGHDT, CDR2 YYEEEE. The CDR3 runs 17 residues. The DNA for the CDR3 is TGTGCCAGCAGCACCTACGCTGGCGGGGCAACTAATGAAAAACTGTTTTTT. Translating it yields CASSTYAGGATNEKLFF.

The rearrangement joins TRBV4-1 to TRBJ2-7; 8 positions match TRBD2. The CDR3 has 13 amino acids. The germline gives CDR1 MGHRA, CDR2 YSYEKL. The ends lost 3 bases at V and 11 bases at J; junction bases unmatched: 9. Here the CDR3 reads CASSQPGTRIKYF. The DNA for the CDR3 is TGCGCCAGCAGCCAGCCCGGGACTAGGATTAAGTACTTC.

This clone appeared once. The chain couples TRBV5-1 to TRBJ2-5; 7 nucleotides agree with TRBD2. The V and J ends lost 0 bases and 2 bases, in that order; junction bases with no gene match: 1. CDR1 SGHRS and CDR2 YFSETQ come from the germline V gene. CDR3 length: 14 amino acids. The CDR3 here is CASSLAGGQETQYF. For the CDR3, the DNA is TGCGCCAGCAGCTTGGCGGGGGGTCAAGAGACCCAGTACTTC. The full variable domain, with the rest looked up from reference TRBV5-1 and TRBJ2-5, is KAGVTQTPRYLIKTRGQQVTLSCSPISGHRSVSWYQQTPGQGLQFLFEYFSETQRNKGNFPGRFSGRQFSNSRSEMNVSTLELGDSALYLCASSLAGGQETQYFGPGTRLLVL.

To note about this clone: It is unclear where the CDR3 begins or ends on the DNA, so no DNA is shown, and the CDR3 is as TCRdb lists it. CDR3 sequence reads: CASSQGSGRAVNTEAFF. This chain joins TRBV4-2 and TRBJ1-1. The CDR3 is 17 amino acids in total, end residues counted. Germline CDR1 and CDR2: LGHNA and YNFKEQ.

The J gene is TRBJ2-1, the V gene TRBV7-3; possibly TRBD2 for D (6 bases). CDR3 length: 15 amino acids. Germline V gene data show CDR1 as SGHTA and CDR2 as FQGTGA. Trimming stripped 2 bases from V and 7 bases from J, with 15 bases between. CDR3 loop: CASSLQGLTQNEQFF. The DNA of the CDR3 is TGTGCCAGCAGCTTACAGGGACTGACTCAAAATGAGCAGTTCTTC.

This chain uses TRBV6-1 with TRBJ2-3, with D possibly matching TRBD2 (5 bases). V was shortened by 4 bases and J by 0 bases, with 14 bases between the two germline ends. Per the germline V gene, CDR1 is MNHNS and CDR2 is SASEGT. The CDR3 contains 16 residues. The CDR3 coding sequence is TGTGCCAGCAGTGCCAGAGCGGCCTCTAGCACAGATACGCAGTATTTT. It is translated as CASSARAASSTDTQYF.

This clone is termed medium-sized. This chain links TRBV9 with TRBJ2-3; TRBD1 matches 7 bases. Per germline, CDR1 SGDLS and CDR2 YYNGEE. V dropped 2 bases and J dropped 11; count of bases not matched to a gene: 14. The CDR3 consists of 15 residues. The CDR3 spells CASSVEGTVARGQYF. CDR3 sequence (DNA): TGTGCCAGCAGCGTGGAAGGGACAGTAGCCCGGGGGCAGTATTTT.

This chain connects TRBV3-1 (or the pseudogene TRBV3-2) to TRBJ2-1; no reliable D call. This CDR3 has 15 residues. CDR1 and CDR2 (germline): LGHDT, YNNKEL (reference sequence). With 1 base removed from V and 1 base from J, the gap between germline ends came to 8 bases. The CDR3 DNA sequence: TGTGCCAGCAGCCAAGCCAGCTGGTCCTACAATGAGCAGTTCTTC. Translation: CASSQASWSYNEQFF.

This clone was counted a few times. This chain uses TRBV15 with TRBJ2-1; 8 nucleotides match TRBD2. Germline V gene sequence: CDR1 LNHNV, CDR2 YYDKDF (reference sequence). The CDR3 is 15 residues long. V gave up 5 bases and J gave up 2 bases; unmatched junction bases: 5. CDR3 in DNA: TGTGCCACCAGCTTAGCGGGACGGCCCTACAATGAGCAGTTCTTC. Its translation: CATSLAGRPYNEQFF. The entire variable domain, with the rest obtained from reference TRBV15 and TRBJ2-1, is as follows: DAMVIQNPRYQVTQFGKPVTLSCSQTLNHNVMYWYQQKSSQAPKLLFHYYDKDFNNEADTPDNFQSRRPNTSFCFLDIRSPGLGDTAMYLCATSLAGRPYNEQFFGPGTRLTVL.

The chain has TRBV19 and TRBJ1-2; 7 nucleotides agree with TRBD1. The germline V gene has CDR1 LNHDA and CDR2 SQIVND (reference sequence). This CDR3 region has 15 residues. The trim removed 4 bases at V and 2 bases at J, leaving 7 bases unmatched. CDR3 nucleotide sequence: TGTGCCAGTAGTACCCTACAGGGGCGAAACTATGGCTACACCTTC. It translates to CASSTLQGRNYGYTF.

The V and J genes are TRBV7-2 and TRBJ1-2; D is ambiguous. The CDR3 loop spans 13 amino acids. V dropped 5 bases and J dropped 2 bases, with 9 bases sitting between them. Looked up from germline, CDR1 is SGHTA and CDR2 is FQGNSA. The CDR3 spells CASSIQANYGYTF. The CDR3, as DNA: TGTGCCAGCAGCATCCAAGCGAACTATGGCTACACCTTC. Using reference TRBV7-2 and TRBJ1-2 for the parts outside the CDR3, the full variable domain is GAGVSQSPSNKVTEKGKDVELRCDPISGHTALYWYRQSLGQGLEFLIYFQGNSAPDKSGLPSDRFSAERTGGSVSTLTIQRTQQEDSAVYLCASSIQANYGYTFGSGTRLTVV.

The chain links TRBV2 to TRBJ2-3; perhaps TRBD2 as D (6 bases). Germline lookup yields CDR1 SNHLY and CDR2 FYNNEI. CDR3 length equals 13 residues. V lost 8 bases to trimming and J lost 10 bases, with 19 bases between them. CDR3 amino acids: CASGLALGEAQYF. CDR3 nucleotide sequence: TGTGCCAGCGGCTTAGCCCTTGGGGAGGCGCAGTATTTT.

The V gene is TRBV25-1, the J gene TRBJ2-7; tentatively, D is TRBD2 (6 bases). CDR3 length: 14 amino acids. Deletions cut 4 bases from V and 1 base from J, with 11 bases between. CDR1 MGHDK and CDR2 SYGVNS come from the germline V gene. CDR3 nucleotide sequence: TGTGCCAGCAGTGGCTTAGGGAGGTCCTACGAGCAGTACTTC. It is translated as CASSGLGRSYEQYF.

The chain links TRBV19 to TRBJ2-6, with D perhaps assigned TRBD1 or TRBD2 (6 bases each). V was cut by 4 bases and J by 3 bases, with 16 bases left in between. This CDR3 is 17 amino acids long. CDR1 is LNHDA, CDR2 SQIVND, per germline (reference sequence). CDR3 coding DNA: TGTGCCAGTAGTACCCCCATGGGGGGCGGTGGGGCCAACGTCCTGACTTTC. This translates into CASSTPMGGGGANVLTF.

The chain employs TRBV20-1 and TRBJ1-1; D gene unclear. The CDR3 spans 11 residues. Trimming cost V 5 bases and J 0 bases, with 4 bases left between them. The V gene's germline CDR1 is DFQATT and CDR2 SNEGSKA (reference sequence). CDR3: CSAFLNTEAFF. CDR3 nucleotides: TGCAGTGCTTTTTTGAACACTGAAGCTTTCTTT.

J is TRBJ2-3 and V is TRBV20-1; D remains ambiguous. With 3 bases removed from V and 2 bases from J, the gap between germline ends came to 0 bases. The germline V gene encodes CDR1 DFQATT and CDR2 SNEGSKA (reference sequence). This CDR3 comprises 10 residues. As DNA, the CDR3 is TGCAGTGCTAGCACAGATACGCAGTATTTT. It codes for CSASTDTQYF.

The gene calls are TRBV6-5 and TRBJ2-7, with a possible D match to TRBD1 (6 bases). Germline V gene lookup returns CDR1 MNHEY and CDR2 SVGAGI. The germline V and J ends were trimmed by 5 bases and 4 bases, with 12 bases remaining between them. This CDR3 is 13 amino acids long. The CDR3: CASSPQRGYEQYF. The CDR3 region has the DNA TGTGCCAGCAGTCCGCAGAGGGGGTACGAGCAGTACTTC.

The chain links TRBV10-3 to TRBJ2-2; no clear D. CDR1 and CDR2 (germline): ENHRY, SYGVKD. This CDR3 region has 14 residues. V lost 3 bases, J lost 3 bases, and 8 bases lay in between. The CDR3: CAISDPGYTGELFF. For the CDR3, the DNA is TGTGCCATCAGTGATCCCGGCTACACCGGGGAGCTGTTTTTT.

The chain carries TRBV5-4 and TRBJ2-3; TRBD1 matches at 8 bases. This CDR3 has 14 amino acids. The germline gives CDR1 SGHNT, CDR2 YYREEE (reference sequence). Trimming at V came to 1 base and at J to 5 bases, leaving 3 bases not matched to a gene. The CDR3 reads CASSLMDRVDTQYF. CDR3 nucleotide sequence: TGTGCCAGCAGCTTGATGGACAGGGTAGATACGCAGTATTTT.

The chain links TRBV19 to TRBJ2-2, with unresolved D. Germline CDR1 reads LNHDA; CDR2 reads SQIVND (reference sequence). The germline V and J ends were trimmed by 6 bases and 2 bases, with 7 bases remaining between them. The CDR3 has 13 residues. The DNA of the CDR3 is TGTGCCAGTAGGCATCTAAACACCGGGGAGCTGTTTTTT. Translated, it gives CASRHLNTGELFF.